These 22 T cell receptor beta chains came from one sample sequenced in a study of beta chain features in type 1 diabetes. Expressed TCRB transcripts were sequenced because the entire RNA isolate underwent reverse transcription. Libraries were prepared by immunoSEQ multiplex PCR; TCRdb keeps only in-frame clonotypes and omits some of them. In the table there are 900,000 or so clones, about a sixth of which are singletons. Sequenced material: naive CD4+ T cells from blood. The receptors come from a woman between 18 and 30 years old in good health.

The chain has TRBV6-5 and TRBJ2-3; 9 bases fit TRBD2. After removal of 8 bases from V and 0 bases from J, the junction contained 3 bases not matched to a gene. CDR1 and CDR2 (germline): MNHEY, SVGAGI. The CDR3 totals 14 residues. CDR3 DNA: TGTGCCAGCCGGGCGGGAGGGAGCACAGATACGCAGTATTTT. Protein: CASRAGGSTDTQYF.

The chain uses TRBV11-1 and TRBJ1-1; D is uncertain. The V and J ends lost 3 bases and 1 base respectively, with 6 bases between them. The CDR3 has 13 residues. Germline CDR1 reads SGHAT; CDR2 reads FQDESV (reference sequence). The CDR3 is CASSFGRNTEAFF. In DNA, the CDR3 is TGTGCCAGCAGCTTCGGGCGGAACACTGAAGCTTTCTTT. Using reference TRBV11-1 and TRBJ1-1 for the parts outside the CDR3, the full variable domain is EAEVAQSPRYKITEKSQAVAFWCDPISGHATLYWYRQILGQGPELLVQFQDESVVDDSQLPKDRFSAERLKGVDSTLKIQPAELGDSAMYLCASSFGRNTEAFFGQGTRLTVV.

This clone came up a few times. The J gene is TRBJ2-3, the V gene TRBV28, with 13 positions matching TRBD2. The CDR3 extends over 19 amino acids. J was trimmed by 2 bases and V by 8 bases; bases with no gene match: 16. The germline CDR1 and CDR2 sequences are MDHEN and SYDVKM. CDR3 amino acids: CASLPSWPGLAGNTDTQYF. DNA of the CDR3: TGTGCCAGCCTGCCCTCCTGGCCGGGACTAGCGGGGAACACAGATACGCAGTATTTT.

In this sample, this clone turned up a few times. The chain carries TRBV7-9 and TRBJ2-5; TRBD1 is a possible D gene (6 bases). The CDR3 is 14 amino acids. V lost 5 bases to trimming and J lost 4 bases, with 14 bases between them. Looked up from germline, CDR1 is SEHNR and CDR2 is FQNEAQ (reference sequence). The DNA of the CDR3 is TGTGCCAGCAGCCGACAGGACCCAATAGAGACCCAGTACTTC. Amino acid sequence: CASSRQDPIETQYF.

The chain carries TRBV7-9 and TRBJ2-1; tentatively, D is TRBD2 (6 bases). There are 11 residues in the CDR3. Deletions cut 4 bases from V and 10 bases from J, with 8 bases between. Germline assignment: CDR1 SEHNR and CDR2 FQNEAQ (reference sequence). This chain's CDR3 is CASSWAGEQFF. The CDR3 region has the DNA TGTGCCAGCAGCTGGGCGGGGGAGCAGTTCTTC. Full variable domain (remainder filled in from reference TRBV7-9 and TRBJ2-1): DTGVSQNPRHKITKRGQNVTFRCDPISEHNRLYWYRQTLGQGPEFLTYFQNEAQLEKSRLLSDRFSAERPKGSFSTLEIQRTEQGDSAMYLCASSWAGEQFFGPGTRLTVL.

The chain employs TRBV10-3 and TRBJ2-7, with 7 bases identical to TRBD1. From germline, CDR1 is ENHRY and CDR2 SYGVKD. There are 13 residues in the CDR3. Losses at the gene ends were 7 bases for V and 4 bases for J; bases not matched to a gene: 7. The CDR3 DNA reads TGTGCCATCAATTTTGCAGGGGGTTACGAGCAGTACTTC. This encodes CAINFAGGYEQYF.

V usage is TRBV5-1 and J usage is TRBJ2-1; 13 nucleotides match TRBD2. Losses at the gene ends were 3 bases for V and 10 bases for J; bases not matched to a gene: 7. Germline V lookup: CDR1 SGHRS, CDR2 YFSETQ. This CDR3 spans 15 amino acids. The CDR3 DNA reads TGCGCCAGCAGCTCGGGACTAGCGGGAATCCGGGAGCAGTTCTTC. Translated: CASSSGLAGIREQFF.

The chain employs TRBV6-6 and TRBJ1-4; D gene uncertain. Germline loops: CDR1 MNHNY, CDR2 SVGAGI (reference sequence). Trimming cost V 2 bases and J 7 bases, with 5 bases left between them. The CDR3 spans 12 residues. The CDR3 is CASSYEFEKLFF. The CDR3 DNA reads TGTGCCAGCAGTTACGAGTTTGAAAAACTGTTTTTT.

This clone showed up just a few times. The rearrangement links TRBV18 to TRBJ2-5; D is perhaps TRBD1 (6 bases). This CDR3 contains 15 residues. V lost 4 bases and J lost 2, with 14 bases in between. Germline-derived CDR1 and CDR2 are KGHSH and LQKENI. The CDR3 DNA reads as TGTGCCAGCTCACGACTCCGGGACACTCAAGAGACCCAGTACTTC. Translated, it gives CASSRLRDTQETQYF.

The chain links TRBV9 to TRBJ2-1; 7 bases align to TRBD2. The CDR3 has 16 amino acids. J gave up 3 bases and V 4 bases, and 10 bases lay outside the gene matches. CDR1 SGDLS and CDR2 YYNGEE come from the germline V gene. The CDR3 nucleotides are TGTGCCAGCAGCCCTCGGACTAGTATCTACTACAATGAGCAGTTCTTC. It encodes CASSPRTSIYYNEQFF.

The chain carries TRBV4-1 and TRBJ2-3; D possibly corresponds to TRBD1 (6 bases). The CDR3 is 16 amino acids. The V and J ends lost 0 bases and 1 base respectively, with 11 bases between them. CDR1 and CDR2 from the germline V gene are MGHRA and YSYEKL. Written as DNA, the CDR3 is TGCGCCAGCAGCCAAGAGCGTGAGGGGGGCACAGATACGCAGTATTTT. This sequence encodes CASSQEREGGTDTQYF.

The sample holds many counts of this clone. Here the CDR3 DNA reads TGCGCCAGCAGACGGGGCGGCCAAGAGACCCAGTACTTC. Translation gives CASRRGGQETQYF. The V and J genes are TRBV23-1 and TRBJ2-5; D is possibly TRBD1 or TRBD2 (5 bases each). TRBV23-1 is given ORF status, its function remaining uncertain. Between the trimmed V and J ends, which lost 6 bases and 1 base, there was a span of 9 bases. CDR3 length: 13 residues.

This clone was seen more than once but under ten times. The chain is built from TRBV6-5 and TRBJ2-7; 12 bases line up with TRBD2. In germline, CDR1 is MNHEY, CDR2 SVGAGI. V shed 5 bases, J shed 7 bases, and the junction held 6 bases outside the gene matches. This CDR3 has 14 amino acids. CDR3 amino acids: CASSKLAGGGEQYF. CDR3 nucleotides: TGTGCCAGCAGTAAACTAGCGGGAGGTGGGGAGCAGTACTTC.

Only a few counts were recorded for this clone. Other DNA sequences in this specimen translate into the identical CDR3. The rearrangement uses TRBV19 and TRBJ1-1; D call uncertain. The germline gives CDR1 LNHDA, CDR2 SQIVND (reference sequence). CDR3 size: 13 residues. Trimming stripped 2 bases from V and 7 bases from J, with 11 bases between. This chain's CDR3 is CASSIPTGGEAFF. The CDR3 bases are TGTGCCAGTAGTATACCGACCGGTGGTGAAGCTTTCTTT.

The chain combines TRBV25-1 with TRBJ2-7; 12 nucleotides line up with TRBD2. Per the germline V gene, CDR1 is MGHDK and CDR2 is SYGVNS. The length of the CDR3 is 16 residues. V trimming: 5 bases; J trimming: 6 bases; junction bases outside the gene matches: 11. Here the CDR3 DNA reads TGTGCCAGCAGTTCATGGGCTAGCGGGAGGGTTGGCGAGCAGTACTTC. It specifies CASSSWASGRVGEQYF.

This clone was detected only a few times. The chain is built from TRBV9 and TRBJ2-5, with D tentatively TRBD2 (6 bases). Trimming took off 5 bases at V and 5 bases at J, with 25 bases between the two ends. The CDR3 is 17 residues long. The V gene's germline CDR1 is SGDLS and CDR2 YYNGEE. CDR3 coding DNA: TGTGCCAGCAGTTACTCGACTCTGGGGGGTCAGAGGGAGACCCAGTACTTC. Amino acids: CASSYSTLGGQRETQYF.

The table lists this clone with a few counts. The chain uses TRBV6-6 and TRBJ2-3; no clear D. The CDR3 is 15 amino acids. Germline V gives CDR1 MNHNY, CDR2 SVGAGI (reference sequence). V dropped 2 bases and J dropped 0 bases, with 9 bases sitting between them. CDR3 nucleotide sequence: TGTGCCAGCAGTTACGGCGGAAGTAGCACAGATACGCAGTATTTT. Protein sequence: CASSYGGSSTDTQYF.

V usage is TRBV5-1 and J usage is TRBJ2-7; 11 bases match TRBD2. From germline, CDR1 is SGHRS and CDR2 YFSETQ. J lost 5 bases, V lost 0 bases, and 7 bases had no gene match. This CDR3 has 16 amino acids. CDR3 sequence reads: CASSLEVAGGFHEQYF. In DNA, the CDR3 is TGCGCCAGCAGCTTGGAGGTAGCGGGAGGGTTCCACGAGCAGTACTTC.

The chain carries TRBV29-1 and TRBJ1-1, with D unresolved. Trimming left V 8 bases short and J 7 bases short, with 14 bases between. This CDR3 is 11 amino acids long. Looked up from germline, CDR1 is SQVTM and CDR2 is ANQGSEA. CDR3 protein: CSTLTQLEAFF. The CDR3, as DNA: TGCAGCACACTGACGCAGCTTGAAGCTTTCTTT. The full variable domain, in which reference TRBV29-1 and TRBJ1-1 provide the parts outside the CDR3, is SAVISQKPSRDICQRGTSLTIQCQVDSQVTMMFWYRQQPGQSLTLIATANQGSEATYESGFVIDKFPISRPNLTFSTLTVSNMSPEDSSIYLCSTLTQLEAFFGQGTRLTVV.

This clone came up a few times. The CDR3 DNA reads TGTGCCAGCAGCTCCTACGGCCGACCCGGTGGCTACACCTTC. It specifies CASSSYGRPGGYTF. This sequence joins TRBV11-2 and TRBJ1-2; D gene unclear. CDR3 size: 14 residues. Germline CDR1 and CDR2: SGHAT and FQNNGV. The ends were cut back, 4 bases at V and 7 bases at J, with 16 bases in the middle.

This clone was found a few times. Other DNA sequences in the same sample also yield this CDR3. The V gene is TRBV5-1, the J gene TRBJ2-1; D is ambiguous. CDR3 length: 15 residues. The germline gives CDR1 SGHRS, CDR2 YFSETQ. V lost 2 bases and J lost 0, with 9 bases in between. CDR3 sequence: CASSLGHSSYNEQFF. The CDR3 DNA reads as TGCGCCAGCAGCTTAGGGCATTCCTCCTACAATGAGCAGTTCTTC.

The CDR3 here is CASSVATVGAGAYEQYF. The CDR3 DNA follows: TGTGCCAGCAGCGTAGCTACGGTGGGGGCCGGTGCCTACGAGCAGTACTTC. This chain uses TRBV9 with TRBJ2-7; tentatively, D is TRBD1 (6 bases). V gave up 0 bases and J gave up 2 bases, with 18 bases separating them. The CDR3 contains 17 residues. CDR1 is SGDLS and CDR2 is YYNGEE in the germline V gene.